This T cell receptor (beta chain) was obtained from a study of T cells after yellow fever vaccination (dated by TCRdb to 2018 to 2020). Context from the whole study: Libraries from fractions with low cell numbers were prepared with the SMART-Seq v4 Ultra Low Input RNA kit. To follow T-cell clones before and after both primary and booster YFV17D yellow fever vaccination, bulk TCR alpha and beta repertoires underwent longitudinal sequencing. The cohort comprised two healthy male donors, one aged 18 to 30 and one aged 30 to 40 years. Blood samples were taken at several timepoints before and after primary and secondary immunization, and bulk PBMC replicates and cell subsets were isolated. The investigation overall reported the following: A small share of clonotypes was detected in both CD4 and CD8 compartments, with the overlap likely arising from convergent recombination. The secondary T-cell response was found to be weaker but faster than the primary response, with a peak reached on day 5 rather than on day 15. Because the study included only two donors, the extent to which the findings can be generalized is limited. FACS-sorted repertoires could contain abundant contaminating clonotypes from the bulk population, so computational filtering was required. After the booster, most of the clones that had expanded following primary vaccination were detected again (roughly 97% of CD4 and roughly 88% of CD8), which suggests that memory was broadly maintained.

TCR cDNA was made using 5'RACE template switching, a step that added a universal primer site and unique molecular identifiers. cDNA synthesis was primed from both the TCR alpha and TCR beta constant segments. Library amplification used two PCR steps, and the second PCR step added sample barcodes and sequencing adapters. Sequencing of libraries was done on Illumina HiSeq 2500 (2x100 bp) or NovaSeq (2x150 bp). Regarding the original processing steps: MIGEC was used to demultiplex reads and collapse the reads into UMI consensus sequences, and MiXCR was used for V(D)J alignment. Using edgeR on replicate PBMC samples, clonotypes were called vaccine-responding if FDR was below 0.01 and the log2 fold change was above 5 up to day 15. Each bulk clonotype received a CD4 or CD8 identity based on whether the sequenced CD4 or CD8 repertoire contained that clonotype at higher abundance. TCRdb reanalyzed the raw reads on its own, using fastp at Q25 for trimming and MiXCR for clone calling, and kept in-frame beta chains. Under each unique CDR3 protein, matching rows form one entry showing the most common genes and DNA. TCRdb, not the authors, supplied the V and J calls. In this sample the table shows tens of thousands of distinct CDR3 sequences, roughly 6.9% of which occur a single time. Around a third of the sample is taken by the ten largest.

This clonotype was observed a handful of times. The antigen it recognizes is unknown. No base-level quality is on record; no much larger clone is a single base apart. From the germline V gene, CDR1 is SGHAT and CDR2 is FQNNGV. The CDR3 measures 15 amino acids from cysteine to phenylalanine. Kept here is only the CDR3 DNA, which spans 45 bases and is read in frame from base 1. The germline V and J ends show losses of 5 bases and 2 bases respectively, and no gene match explains 6 bases of the junction. Read against the paper, the sample's treatment or condition label means: live attenuated yellow fever vaccine strain. A standard Ficoll-Paque protocol was used to isolate PBMCs from peripheral blood. Dynabeads CD4 and CD8 positive selection kits were used to isolate the CD4 and CD8 T-cell fractions. TriZol was used to extract RNA from bulk PBMCs, CD4 and CD8 fractions, and dextramer-positive and dextramer-negative fractions.

This receptor was identified in a man aged 18 to 35 who received the YFV17D yellow fever vaccine. The sample here was CD8+ T cells sorted from PBMCs, taken less than 6 days after the first yellow fever vaccination. This chain joins TRBV11-2 to TRBJ2-3; TRBD2 agrees with 8 junctional bases. In nucleotide form, the sequence is TGTGCCAGCAGCCGGGGGGGGGACTACACAGATACGCAGTATTTT. Translated, this gives CASSRGGDYTDTQYF.